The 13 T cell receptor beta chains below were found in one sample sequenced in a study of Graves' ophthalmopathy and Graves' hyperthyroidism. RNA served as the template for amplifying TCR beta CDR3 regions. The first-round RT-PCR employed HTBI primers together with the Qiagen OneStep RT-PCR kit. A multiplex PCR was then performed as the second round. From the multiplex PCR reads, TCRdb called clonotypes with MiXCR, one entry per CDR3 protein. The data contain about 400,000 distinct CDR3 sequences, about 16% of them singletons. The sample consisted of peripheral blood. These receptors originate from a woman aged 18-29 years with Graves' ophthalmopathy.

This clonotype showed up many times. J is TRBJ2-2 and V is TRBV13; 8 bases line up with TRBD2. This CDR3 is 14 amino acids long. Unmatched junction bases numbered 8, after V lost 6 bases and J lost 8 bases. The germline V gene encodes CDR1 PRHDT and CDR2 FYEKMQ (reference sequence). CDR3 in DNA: TGTGCCAGCAGGTGGACTAGCATCAAAGGGGAGCTGTTTTTT. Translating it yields CASRWTSIKGELFF.

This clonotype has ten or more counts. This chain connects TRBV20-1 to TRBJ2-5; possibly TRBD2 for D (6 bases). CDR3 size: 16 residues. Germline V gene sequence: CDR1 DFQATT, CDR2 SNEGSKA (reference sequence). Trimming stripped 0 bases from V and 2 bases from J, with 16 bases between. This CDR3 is CSARDGGAEPQETQYF. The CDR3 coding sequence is TGCAGTGCTAGAGATGGCGGGGCCGAACCACAAGAGACCCAGTACTTC.

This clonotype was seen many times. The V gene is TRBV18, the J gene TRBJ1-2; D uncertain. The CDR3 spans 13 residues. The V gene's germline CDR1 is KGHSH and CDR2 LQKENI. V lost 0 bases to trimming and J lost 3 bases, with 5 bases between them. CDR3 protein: CASSPPEYYGYTF. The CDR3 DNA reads TGTGCCAGCTCACCACCAGAGTACTATGGCTACACCTTC.

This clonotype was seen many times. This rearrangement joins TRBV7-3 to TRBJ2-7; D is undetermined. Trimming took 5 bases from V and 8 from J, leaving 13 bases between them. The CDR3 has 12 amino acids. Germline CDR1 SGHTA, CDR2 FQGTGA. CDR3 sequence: CASSPDLNQQYF. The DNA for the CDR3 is TGTGCCAGCAGCCCCGACTTGAACCAGCAGTACTTC.

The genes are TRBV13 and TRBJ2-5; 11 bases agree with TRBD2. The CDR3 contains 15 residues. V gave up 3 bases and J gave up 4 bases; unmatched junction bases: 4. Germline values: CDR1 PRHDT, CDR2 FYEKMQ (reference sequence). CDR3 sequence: CASSFHTSGGETQYF. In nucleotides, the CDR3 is TGTGCCAGCAGCTTCCACACTAGCGGGGGAGAGACCCAGTACTTC.

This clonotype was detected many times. CDR3 DNA sequence: TGTGCCAGCAGCTTATATTCGATCGGGTACACTGAAGCTTTCTTT. The encoded protein is CASSLYSIGYTEAFF. V is TRBV7-2 and J is TRBJ1-1; D remains unclear. Germline CDR1 and CDR2: SGHTA and FQGNSA. Trimming left V 2 bases short and J 3 bases short, with 13 bases between. The CDR3 has 15 amino acids.

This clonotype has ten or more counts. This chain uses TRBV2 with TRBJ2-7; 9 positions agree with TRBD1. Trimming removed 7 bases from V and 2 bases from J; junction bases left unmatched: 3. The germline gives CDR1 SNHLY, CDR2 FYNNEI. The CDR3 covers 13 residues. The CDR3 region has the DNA TGTGCCAGCAACAGGGGGCTCCCCTACGAGCAGTACTTC. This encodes CASNRGLPYEQYF.

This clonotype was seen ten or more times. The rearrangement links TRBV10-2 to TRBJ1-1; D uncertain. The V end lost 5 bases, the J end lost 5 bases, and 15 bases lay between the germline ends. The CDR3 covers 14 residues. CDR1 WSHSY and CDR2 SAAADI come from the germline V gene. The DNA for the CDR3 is TGCGCCAGCAGTTACAGTGGAAAAGGGACTGAAGCTTTCTTT. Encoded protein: CASSYSGKGTEAFF.

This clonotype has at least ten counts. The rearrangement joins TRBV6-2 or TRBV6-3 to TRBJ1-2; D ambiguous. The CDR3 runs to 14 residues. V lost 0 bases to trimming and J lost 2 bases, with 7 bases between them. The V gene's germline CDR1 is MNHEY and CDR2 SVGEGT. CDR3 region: CASSYSSGNYGYTF. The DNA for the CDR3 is TGTGCCAGCAGTTACTCCTCAGGAAACTATGGCTACACCTTC.

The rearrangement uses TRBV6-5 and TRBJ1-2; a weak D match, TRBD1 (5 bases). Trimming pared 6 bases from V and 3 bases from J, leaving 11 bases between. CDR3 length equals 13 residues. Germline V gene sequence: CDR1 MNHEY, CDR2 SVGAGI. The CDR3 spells CASSYGADYGYTF. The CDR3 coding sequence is TGTGCCAGCAGCTACGGGGCTGACTATGGCTACACCTTC.

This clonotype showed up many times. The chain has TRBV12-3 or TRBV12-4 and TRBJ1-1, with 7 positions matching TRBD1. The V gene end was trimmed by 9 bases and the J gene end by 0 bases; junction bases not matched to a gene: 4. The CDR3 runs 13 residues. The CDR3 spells CASKDRMNTEAFF. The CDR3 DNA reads TGTGCCAGTAAGGACAGGATGAACACTGAAGCTTTCTTT.

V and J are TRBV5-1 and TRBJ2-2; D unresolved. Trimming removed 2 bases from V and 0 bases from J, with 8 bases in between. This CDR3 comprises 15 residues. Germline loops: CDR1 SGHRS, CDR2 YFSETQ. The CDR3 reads CASSFPESNTGELFF. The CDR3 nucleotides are TGCGCCAGCAGCTTCCCGGAATCGAACACCGGGGAGCTGTTTTTT.

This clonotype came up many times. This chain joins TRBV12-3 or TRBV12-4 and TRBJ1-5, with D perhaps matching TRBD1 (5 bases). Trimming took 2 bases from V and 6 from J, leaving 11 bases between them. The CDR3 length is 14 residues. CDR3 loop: CASSLTGSLQPQHF. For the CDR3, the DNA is TGTGCCAGCAGTTTAACAGGTTCGCTTCAGCCCCAGCATTTT.